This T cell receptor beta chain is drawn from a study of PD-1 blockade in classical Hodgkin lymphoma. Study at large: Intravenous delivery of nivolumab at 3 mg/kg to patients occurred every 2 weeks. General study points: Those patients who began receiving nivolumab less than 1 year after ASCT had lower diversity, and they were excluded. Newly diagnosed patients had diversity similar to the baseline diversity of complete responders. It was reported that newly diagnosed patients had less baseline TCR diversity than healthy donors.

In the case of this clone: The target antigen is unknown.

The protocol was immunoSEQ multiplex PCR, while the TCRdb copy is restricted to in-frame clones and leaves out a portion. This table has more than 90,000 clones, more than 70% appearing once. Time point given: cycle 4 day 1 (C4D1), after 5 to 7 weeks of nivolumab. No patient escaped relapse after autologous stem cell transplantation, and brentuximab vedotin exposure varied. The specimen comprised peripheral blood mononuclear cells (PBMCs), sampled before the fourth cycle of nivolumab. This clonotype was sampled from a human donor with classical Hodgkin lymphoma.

The CDR3 is CASSLTGSYEQYF. CDR3 nucleotide sequence: TGTGCCAGCAGTCTTACAGGGTCCTACGAGCAGTACTTC. J is TRBJ2-7 and V is TRBV6-6; D might be TRBD1 (6 bases). The CDR3 is 13 residues long. Germline V gives CDR1 MNHNY, CDR2 SVGAGI (reference sequence). V gave up 5 bases and J gave up 1 base, with 9 bases separating them.